This T cell receptor (beta chain) was identified during a study of shared clonotypes between healthy human individuals. Study at large: Every donor yielded three CD4 naive, three CD4 memory, two CD8 naive and one CD8 memory plate.

The method was immunoSEQ multiplex PCR; TCRdb's version includes in-frame clones alone and lacks a portion of them. Of about 2.1 million clones listed, about 92% are singletons. As to this clone: Its antigen is unidentified.

Terminally differentiated effector memory CD45RA+ cells were excluded from the naive CD8 cells, which were CD45RO-negative and positively selected for CCR7. Study-level points and caveats: Memory subsets had estimated richness that was generally smaller than that of naive subsets. Non-shared clonotypes were found to have lower generation probabilities than the clonotypes that were shared by all four of the sorted-subset donors. Clonotype sharing across several donors was observed for 4.5% to 6.5% of naive CD4 clonotypes.

This TCR was recovered from a young man in good health. Some clones in this sample may be carry-over from other donors' samples. Sequences were obtained from naive CD8+ T cells from PBMCs.

In nucleotides, the CDR3 is TGTGCCAGCAGTTACGAGGGACAGACCGGGGAGCAGTACTTC. This codes for CASSYEGQTGEQYF. The J gene is TRBJ2-7, the V gene TRBV6-5; 7 bases align to TRBD1. The junction had 8 bases not matched to a gene; V was cut back by 2 bases and J by 7 bases. The germline V gene encodes CDR1 MNHEY and CDR2 SVGAGI. This CDR3 spans 14 amino acids.